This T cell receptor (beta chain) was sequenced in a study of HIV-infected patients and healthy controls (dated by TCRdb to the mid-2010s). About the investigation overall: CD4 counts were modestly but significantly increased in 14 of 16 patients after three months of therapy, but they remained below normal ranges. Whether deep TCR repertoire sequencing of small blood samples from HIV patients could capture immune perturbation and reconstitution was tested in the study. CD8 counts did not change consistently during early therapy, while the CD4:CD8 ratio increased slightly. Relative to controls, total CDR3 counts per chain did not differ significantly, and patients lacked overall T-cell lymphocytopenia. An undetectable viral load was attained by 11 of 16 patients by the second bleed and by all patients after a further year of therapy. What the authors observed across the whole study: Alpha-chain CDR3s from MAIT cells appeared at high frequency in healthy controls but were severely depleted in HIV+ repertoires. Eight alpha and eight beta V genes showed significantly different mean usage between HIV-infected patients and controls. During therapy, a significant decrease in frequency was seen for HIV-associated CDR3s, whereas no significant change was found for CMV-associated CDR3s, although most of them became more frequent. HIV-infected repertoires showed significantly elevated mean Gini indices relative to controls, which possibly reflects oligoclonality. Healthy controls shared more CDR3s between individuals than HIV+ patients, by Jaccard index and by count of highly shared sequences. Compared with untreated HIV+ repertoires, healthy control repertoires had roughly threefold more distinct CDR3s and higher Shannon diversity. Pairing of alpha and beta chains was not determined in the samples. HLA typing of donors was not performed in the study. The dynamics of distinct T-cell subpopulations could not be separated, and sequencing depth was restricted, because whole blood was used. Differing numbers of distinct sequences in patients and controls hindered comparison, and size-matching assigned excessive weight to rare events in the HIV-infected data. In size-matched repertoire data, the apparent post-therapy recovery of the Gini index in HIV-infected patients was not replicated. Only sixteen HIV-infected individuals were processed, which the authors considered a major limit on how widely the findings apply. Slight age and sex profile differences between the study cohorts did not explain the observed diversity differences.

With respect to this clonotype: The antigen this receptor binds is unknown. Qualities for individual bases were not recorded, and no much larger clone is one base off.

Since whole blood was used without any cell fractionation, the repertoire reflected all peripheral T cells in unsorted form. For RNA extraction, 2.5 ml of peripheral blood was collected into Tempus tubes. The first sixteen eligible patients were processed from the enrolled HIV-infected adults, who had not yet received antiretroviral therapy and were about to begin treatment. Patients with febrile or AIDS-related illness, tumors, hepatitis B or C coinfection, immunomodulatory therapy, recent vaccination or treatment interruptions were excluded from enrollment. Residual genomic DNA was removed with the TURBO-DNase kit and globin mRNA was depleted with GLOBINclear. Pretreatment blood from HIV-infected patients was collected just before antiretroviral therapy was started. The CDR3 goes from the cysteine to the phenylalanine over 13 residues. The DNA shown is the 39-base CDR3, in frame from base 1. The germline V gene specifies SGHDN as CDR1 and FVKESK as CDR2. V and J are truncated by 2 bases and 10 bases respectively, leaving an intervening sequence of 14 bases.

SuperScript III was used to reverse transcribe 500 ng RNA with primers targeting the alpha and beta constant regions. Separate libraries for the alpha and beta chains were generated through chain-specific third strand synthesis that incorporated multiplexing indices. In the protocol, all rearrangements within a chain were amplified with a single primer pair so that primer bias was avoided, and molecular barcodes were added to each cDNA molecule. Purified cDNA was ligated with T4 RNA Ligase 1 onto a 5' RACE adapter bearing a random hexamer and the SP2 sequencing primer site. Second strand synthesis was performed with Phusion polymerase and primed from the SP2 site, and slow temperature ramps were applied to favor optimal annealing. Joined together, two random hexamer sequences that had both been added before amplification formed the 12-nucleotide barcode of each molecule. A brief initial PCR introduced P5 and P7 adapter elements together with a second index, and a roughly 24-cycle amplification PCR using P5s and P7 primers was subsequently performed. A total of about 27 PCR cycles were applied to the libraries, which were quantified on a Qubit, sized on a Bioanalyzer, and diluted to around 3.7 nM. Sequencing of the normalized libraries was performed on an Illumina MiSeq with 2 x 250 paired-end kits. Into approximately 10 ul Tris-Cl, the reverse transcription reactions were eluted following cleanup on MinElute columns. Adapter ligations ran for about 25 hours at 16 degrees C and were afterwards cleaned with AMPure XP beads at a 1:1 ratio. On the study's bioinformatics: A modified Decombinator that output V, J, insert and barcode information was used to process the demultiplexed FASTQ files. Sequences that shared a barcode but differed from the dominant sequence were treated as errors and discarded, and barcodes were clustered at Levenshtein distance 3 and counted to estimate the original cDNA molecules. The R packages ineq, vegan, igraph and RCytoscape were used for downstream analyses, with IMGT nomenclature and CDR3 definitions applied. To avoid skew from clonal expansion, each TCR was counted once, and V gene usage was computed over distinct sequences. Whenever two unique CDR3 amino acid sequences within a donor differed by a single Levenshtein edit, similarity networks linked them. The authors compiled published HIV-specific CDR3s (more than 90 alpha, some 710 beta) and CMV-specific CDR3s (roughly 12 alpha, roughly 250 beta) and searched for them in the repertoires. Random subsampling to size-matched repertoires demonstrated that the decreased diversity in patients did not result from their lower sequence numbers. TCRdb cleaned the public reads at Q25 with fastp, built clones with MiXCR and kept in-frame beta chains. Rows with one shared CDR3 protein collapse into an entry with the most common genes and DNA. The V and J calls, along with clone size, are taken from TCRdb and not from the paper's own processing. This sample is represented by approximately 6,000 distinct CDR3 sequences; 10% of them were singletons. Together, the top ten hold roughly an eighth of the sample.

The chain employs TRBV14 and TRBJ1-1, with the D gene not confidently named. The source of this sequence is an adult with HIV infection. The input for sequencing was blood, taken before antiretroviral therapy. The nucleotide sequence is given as TGTGCCAGCAGCCAATTGGGGATTCTGGGAGCTTTCTTT. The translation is CASSQLGILGAFF.